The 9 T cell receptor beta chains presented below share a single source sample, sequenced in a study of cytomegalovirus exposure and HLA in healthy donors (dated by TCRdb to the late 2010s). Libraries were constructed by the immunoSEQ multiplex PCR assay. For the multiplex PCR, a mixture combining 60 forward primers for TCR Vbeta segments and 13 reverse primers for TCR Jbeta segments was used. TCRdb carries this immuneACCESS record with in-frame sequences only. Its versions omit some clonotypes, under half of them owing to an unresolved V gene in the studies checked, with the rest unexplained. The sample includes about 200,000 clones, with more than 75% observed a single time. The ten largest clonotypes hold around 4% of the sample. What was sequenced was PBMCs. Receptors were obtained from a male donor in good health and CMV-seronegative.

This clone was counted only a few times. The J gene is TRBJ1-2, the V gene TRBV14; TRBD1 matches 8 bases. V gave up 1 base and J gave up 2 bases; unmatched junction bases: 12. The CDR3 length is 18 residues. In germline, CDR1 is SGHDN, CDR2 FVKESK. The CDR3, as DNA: TGTGCCAGCAGCCAAGTCGGGCAGGGGGCGCGATTAAACTATGGCTACACCTTC. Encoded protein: CASSQVGQGARLNYGYTF.

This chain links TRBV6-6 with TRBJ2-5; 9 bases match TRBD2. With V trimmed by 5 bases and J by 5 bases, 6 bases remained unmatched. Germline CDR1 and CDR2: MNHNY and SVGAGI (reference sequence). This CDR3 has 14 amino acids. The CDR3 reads CASSGGTSWETQYF. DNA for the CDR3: TGTGCCAGCAGTGGCGGGACTAGCTGGGAGACCCAGTACTTC.

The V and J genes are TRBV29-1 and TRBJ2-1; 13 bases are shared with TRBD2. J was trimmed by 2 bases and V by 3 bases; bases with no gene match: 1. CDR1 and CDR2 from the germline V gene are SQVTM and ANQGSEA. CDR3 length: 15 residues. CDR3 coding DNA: TGCAGCGTTGACGGGACTAGCGGGGCCTACAATGAGCAGTTCTTC. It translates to CSVDGTSGAYNEQFF.

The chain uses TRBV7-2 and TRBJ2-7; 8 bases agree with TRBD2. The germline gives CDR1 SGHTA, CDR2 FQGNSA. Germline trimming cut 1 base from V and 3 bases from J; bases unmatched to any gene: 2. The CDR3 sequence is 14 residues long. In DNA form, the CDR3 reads TGTGCCAGCAGCTTAGTAGGGACTAGCTACGAGCAGTACTTC. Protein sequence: CASSLVGTSYEQYF.

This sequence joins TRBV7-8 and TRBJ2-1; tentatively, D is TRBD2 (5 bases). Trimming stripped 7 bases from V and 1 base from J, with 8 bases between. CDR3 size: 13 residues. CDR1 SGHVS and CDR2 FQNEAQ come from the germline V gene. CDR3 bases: TGTGCCAGCACCAGCGGTTCCTACAATGAGCAGTTCTTC. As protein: CASTSGSYNEQFF. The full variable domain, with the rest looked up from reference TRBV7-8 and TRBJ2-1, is GAGVSQSPRYKVAKRGQDVALRCDPISGHVSLFWYQQALGQGPEFLTYFQNEAQLDKSGLPSDRFFAERPEGSVSTLKIQRTQQEDSAVYLCASTSGSYNEQFFGPGTRLTVL.

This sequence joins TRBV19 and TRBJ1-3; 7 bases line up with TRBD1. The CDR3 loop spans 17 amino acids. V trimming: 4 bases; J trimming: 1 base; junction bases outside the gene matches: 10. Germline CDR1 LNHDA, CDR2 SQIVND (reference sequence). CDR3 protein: CASSKLPGQSSGNTIYF. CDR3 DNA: TGTGCCAGTAGTAAATTACCGGGACAGTCGTCTGGAAACACCATATATTTT.

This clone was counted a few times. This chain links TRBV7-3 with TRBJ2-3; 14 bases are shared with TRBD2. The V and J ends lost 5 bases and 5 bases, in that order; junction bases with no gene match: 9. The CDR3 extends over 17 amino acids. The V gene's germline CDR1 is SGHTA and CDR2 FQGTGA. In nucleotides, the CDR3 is TGTGCCAGCAGCCGGGTCGGGACTAGCGGGAGCCAAGATACGCAGTATTTT. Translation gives CASSRVGTSGSQDTQYF. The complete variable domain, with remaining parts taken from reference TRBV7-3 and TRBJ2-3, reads GAGVSQTPSNKVTEKGKYVELRCDPISGHTALYWYRQSLGQGPEFLIYFQGTGAADDSGLPNDRFFAVRPEGSVSTLKIQRTERGDSAVYLCASSRVGTSGSQDTQYFGPGTRLTVL.

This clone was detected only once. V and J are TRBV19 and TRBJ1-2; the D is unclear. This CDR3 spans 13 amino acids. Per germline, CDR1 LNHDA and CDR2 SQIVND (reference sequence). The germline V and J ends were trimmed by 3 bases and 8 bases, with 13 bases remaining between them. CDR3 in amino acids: CASSMTLPTGYTF. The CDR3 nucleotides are TGTGCCAGTAGTATGACTCTTCCTACAGGCTACACCTTC. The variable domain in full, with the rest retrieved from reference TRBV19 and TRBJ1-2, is DGGITQSPKYLFRKEGQNVTLSCEQNLNHDAMYWYRQDPGQGLRLIYYSQIVNDFQKGDIAEGYSVSREKKESFPLTVTSAQKNPTAFYLCASSMTLPTGYTFGSGTRLTVV.

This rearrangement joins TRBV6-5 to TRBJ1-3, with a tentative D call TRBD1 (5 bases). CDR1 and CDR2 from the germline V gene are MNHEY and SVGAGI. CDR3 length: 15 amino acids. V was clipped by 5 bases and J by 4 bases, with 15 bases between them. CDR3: CASSQGGVGGNTIYF. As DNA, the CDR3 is TGTGCCAGCAGTCAGGGTGGAGTAGGGGGAAACACCATATATTTT.